This T cell receptor beta chain was identified in a study of human T cells and chemical hapten exposure. MiXCR, run by TCRdb on the RACE reads, gives a single entry per CDR3 protein. The sample lists 50,000 or so distinct CDR3 sequences, almost 4.5% seen once, with about 6% in the top ten. Time point given: healthy volunteer bleed at 2 weeks. Someone pulled total RNA out of unfractionated whole blood. CDR1 is KGHSH and CDR2 is LQKENI in the germline V gene. This CDR3 spans 13 amino acids. The V end lost 3 bases, the J end lost 5 bases, and 10 bases lay between the germline ends. The V and J genes are TRBV18 and TRBJ2-5; the D call may be TRBD1 or TRBD2 (5 bases each). This TCR came from a human donor in good health. Some clones in this sample may be carry-over from other donors' samples. Sequenced sample: whole blood. The CDR3 loop reads CASSPGRMETQYF. Written as DNA, the CDR3 is TGTGCCAGCTCACCGGGACGAATGGAGACCCAGTACTTC.